This TCR beta chain comes out of a study of control samples from healthy donors and cancer patients. This table comes from immunoSEQ multiplex PCR, and its TCRdb copy is limited to in-frame clones, with some not included. This sample has approximately 100,000 clones; 75% to 90% occur once, and the top ten carry about 8%. Germline CDR1 MNHEY, CDR2 SVGAGI. V was cut by 0 bases and J by 10 bases, with 16 bases left in between. The CDR3 extends over 15 amino acids. The sequence was obtained from a man aged 25 to 40 in good health. The sample taken for sequencing was blood. This chain connects TRBV6-5 to TRBJ2-1, with D hard to call. The CDR3 DNA follows: TGTGCCAGCAGTTACTCGAGCCCCGGTCAACGGGAGCAGTTCTTC. Its translation is CASSYSSPGQREQFF.